This T cell receptor beta chain comes out of a study of post-analysis software for immune sequencing data. Overall study: Several disease courses (relapsing-remitting, secondary progressive and progressive-relapsing) of multiple sclerosis were included.

V was clipped by 6 bases and J by 3 bases, with 8 bases between them. The CDR3 has 12 residues. Remarks on this clonotype: What it binds is not known.

TCR beta cDNA libraries had unique molecular identifiers. Each sample of roughly 0.9 to 10 million input T cells yielded roughly 0.5 million cDNA molecules, so each molecule approximated one T cell. TCRdb re-analysed the PCR reads in MiXCR, keeping a single row per CDR3 protein. This sample has roughly 200,000 distinct CDR3 sequences, with 29% found just once. Study-level points and caveats: For normalized Chao1 diversity, multiple sclerosis patients scored significantly lower than controls did. When patients were compared with controls, five TRBV segments were more frequent, TRBV5-6, TRBV5-1 and TRBV20-1 among them.

This TCR derives from a girl under 18 with multiple sclerosis. Sequencing input: blood. This chain connects TRBV12-3 or TRBV12-4 to TRBJ1-1; no reliable D call. DNA of the CDR3: TGTGCCAGCAGGACCCGGGACACTGAAGCTTTCTTT. Amino acid sequence: CASRTRDTEAFF.